Here is one T cell receptor beta chain with its context. It lacks a known antigen. Within one base of it there is no much larger clone, and no base qualities were kept. This entry belongs to a study of blood T cell repertoires in COVID-19 (dated by TCRdb to the early 2020s). In the study overall: The collaborator samples originated in the United States, Italy and Spain and spanned the acute and convalescent phases of COVID-19. The samples were drawn from two sources: the first 160 participants of the ongoing ImmuneRACE study, and 950 to 1,500 subjects contributed by 6 global collaborators. The material from the prospective study consisted of cDNA or gDNA derived from T cells, B-cell-depleted T cells, or PBMCs. Where available, HLA class I and class II types were obtained from metadata supplied by the sample provider rather than from assay-based typing. The sample metadata nearly always contained a de-identified subject ID, COVID-19 status, age in years and sex. Deeply sampled blood TCRbeta repertoires from subjects exposed to, actively infected with, or recovered from COVID-19 were included in the dataset. The repertoires were released in a freely available public database intended as a resource for research on the immune response to SARS-CoV-2.

Collaborating institutions collected whole blood in K2EDTA tubes following their own protocols. For TCRbeta analysis, collaborator samples were shipped as frozen whole blood, as isolated PBMCs, or as DNA extracted from either sample type. Study-wide findings and limitations: Clinical and demographic metadata were provided uncurated, with the amount varying by source and participant.

The immunoSEQ Assay, a bias-controlled multiplex PCR, was used to amplify TCRbeta CDR3 regions from genomic DNA. The paper's data handling went like this. The number of nucleated cells in each sample was estimated by amplification of reference gene primers within the assay. To quantify the absolute abundance of each unique TCRbeta CDR3 rearrangement, sequence reads were collapsed and filtered. For each sample, productive Simpson clonality was calculated as the square root of Simpson's diversity index across productive rearrangements. TCRdb stores this immuneACCESS table with in-frame sequences only. Part of the clones is absent; in the studies checked, under half of the shortfall reflects unresolved V genes, and no reason is known for the rest. V and J calls and clone size are those listed in that table; D and trimming were worked out from the DNA. This sample has about 100,000 clones in its table, and roughly 85% of those were observed once. The leading ten clones occupy about 12% of the sample.

Sequenced material: peripheral blood. The TCR comes from an older woman with acute or convalescent COVID-19.

In nucleotides, the sequence is TGTGCCAGTAGCCCTCAGATGAACACTGAAGCTTTCTTT. It is translated as CASSPQMNTEAFF. The chain joins TRBV19 to TRBJ1-1, with the D gene not confidently named. CDR1 LNHDA and CDR2 SQIVND are derived from the germline V gene (reference sequence). The CDR3 contains 13 residues, cysteine and phenylalanine counted. The retained sequence is limited to the CDR3, 39 bases, with the frame set at the first base. V loses 6 bases of germline sequence and J loses 0 bases, and the interval between the two ends is 8 bases.